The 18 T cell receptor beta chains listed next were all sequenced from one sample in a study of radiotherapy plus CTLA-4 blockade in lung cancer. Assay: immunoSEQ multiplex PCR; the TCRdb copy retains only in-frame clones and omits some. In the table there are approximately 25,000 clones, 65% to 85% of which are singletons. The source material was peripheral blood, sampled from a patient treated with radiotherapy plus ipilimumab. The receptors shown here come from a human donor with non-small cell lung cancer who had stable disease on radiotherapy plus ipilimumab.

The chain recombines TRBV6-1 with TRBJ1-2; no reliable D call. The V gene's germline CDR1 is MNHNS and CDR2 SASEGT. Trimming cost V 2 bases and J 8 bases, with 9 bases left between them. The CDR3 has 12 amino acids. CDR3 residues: CASSESSRGYTF. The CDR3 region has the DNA TGTGCCAGCAGTGAATCCTCCCGGGGCTACACCTTC.

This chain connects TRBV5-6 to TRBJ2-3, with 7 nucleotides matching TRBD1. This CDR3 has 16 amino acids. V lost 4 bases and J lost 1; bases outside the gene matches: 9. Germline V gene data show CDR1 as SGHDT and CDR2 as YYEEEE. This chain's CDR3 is CASSPQTGLGTDTQYF. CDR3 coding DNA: TGTGCCAGCAGCCCCCAGACAGGGTTGGGCACAGATACGCAGTATTTT. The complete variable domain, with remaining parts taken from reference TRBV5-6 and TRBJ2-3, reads DAGVTQSPTHLIKTRGQQVTLRCSPKSGHDTVSWYQQALGQGPQFIFQYYEEEERQRGNFPDRFSGHQFPNYSSELNVNALLLGDSALYLCASSPQTGLGTDTQYFGPGTRLTVL.

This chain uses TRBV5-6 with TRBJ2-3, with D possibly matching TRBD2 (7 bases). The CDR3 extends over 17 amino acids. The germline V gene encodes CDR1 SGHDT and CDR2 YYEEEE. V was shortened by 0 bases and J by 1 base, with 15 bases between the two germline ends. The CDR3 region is CASSLAGGSDGTDTQYF. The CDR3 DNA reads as TGTGCCAGCAGCTTGGCGGGGGGCTCTGACGGCACAGATACGCAGTATTTT.

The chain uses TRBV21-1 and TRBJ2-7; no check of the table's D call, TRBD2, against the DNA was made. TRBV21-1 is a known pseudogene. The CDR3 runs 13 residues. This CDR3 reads CAIRRSKAHGQYF. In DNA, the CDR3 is TGTGCCATCCGGCGGTCCAAGGCTCACGGGCAGTACTTC.

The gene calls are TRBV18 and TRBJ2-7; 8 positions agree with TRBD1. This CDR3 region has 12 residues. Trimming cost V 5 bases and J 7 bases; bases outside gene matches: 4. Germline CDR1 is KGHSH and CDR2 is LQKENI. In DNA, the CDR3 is TGTGCCAGCTCAGCAGGGGGCAGGGAGCAGTACTTC. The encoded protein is CASSAGGREQYF.

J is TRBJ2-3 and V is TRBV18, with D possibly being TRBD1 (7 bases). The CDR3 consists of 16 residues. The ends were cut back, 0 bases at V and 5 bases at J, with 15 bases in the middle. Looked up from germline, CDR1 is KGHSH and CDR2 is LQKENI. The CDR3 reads CASSPPGRGVQDTQYF. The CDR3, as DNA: TGTGCCAGCTCACCACCCGGCAGGGGGGTCCAAGATACGCAGTATTTT.

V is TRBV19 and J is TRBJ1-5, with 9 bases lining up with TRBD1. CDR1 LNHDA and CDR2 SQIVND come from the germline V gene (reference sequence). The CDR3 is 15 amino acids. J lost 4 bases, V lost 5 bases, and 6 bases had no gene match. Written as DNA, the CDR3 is TGTGCCAGTAGTCCCCAGGGACAGGGAAATCAGCCCCAGCATTTT. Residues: CASSPQGQGNQPQHF.

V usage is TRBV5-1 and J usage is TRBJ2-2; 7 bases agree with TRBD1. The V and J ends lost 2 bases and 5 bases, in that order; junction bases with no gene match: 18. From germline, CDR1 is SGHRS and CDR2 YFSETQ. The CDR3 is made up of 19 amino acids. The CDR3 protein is CASSFLGTYTSRGTGELFF. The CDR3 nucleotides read TGCGCCAGCAGCTTCCTTGGGACATATACATCCAGGGGGACCGGGGAGCTGTTTTTT.

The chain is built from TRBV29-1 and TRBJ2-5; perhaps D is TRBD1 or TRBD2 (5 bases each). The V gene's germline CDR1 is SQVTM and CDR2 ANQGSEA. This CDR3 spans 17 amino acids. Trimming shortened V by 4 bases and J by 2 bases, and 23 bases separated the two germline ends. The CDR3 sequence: CSVGGSRDGALQETQYF. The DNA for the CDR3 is TGCAGCGTTGGGGGATCCCGGGACGGAGCCCTTCAAGAGACCCAGTACTTC.

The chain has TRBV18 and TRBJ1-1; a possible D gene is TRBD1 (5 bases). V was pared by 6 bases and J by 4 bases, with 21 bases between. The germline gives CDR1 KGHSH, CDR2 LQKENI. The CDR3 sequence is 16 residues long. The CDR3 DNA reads TGTGCCAGCTCCCCGTTTAAGGCAGGGCTCTCCACTGAAGCTTTCTTT. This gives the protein CASSPFKAGLSTEAFF.

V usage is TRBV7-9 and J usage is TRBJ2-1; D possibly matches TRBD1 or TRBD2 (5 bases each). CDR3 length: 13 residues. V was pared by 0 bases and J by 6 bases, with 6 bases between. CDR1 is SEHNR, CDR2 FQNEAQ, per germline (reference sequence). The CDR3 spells CASSLAGTNEQFF. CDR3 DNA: TGTGCCAGCAGCTTAGCAGGGACCAATGAGCAGTTCTTC.

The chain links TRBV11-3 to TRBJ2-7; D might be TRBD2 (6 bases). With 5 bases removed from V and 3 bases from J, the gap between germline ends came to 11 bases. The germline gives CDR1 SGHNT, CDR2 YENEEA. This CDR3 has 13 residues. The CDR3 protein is CASSGLKGYEQYF. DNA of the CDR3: TGTGCCAGCAGCGGACTAAAGGGCTACGAGCAGTACTTC.

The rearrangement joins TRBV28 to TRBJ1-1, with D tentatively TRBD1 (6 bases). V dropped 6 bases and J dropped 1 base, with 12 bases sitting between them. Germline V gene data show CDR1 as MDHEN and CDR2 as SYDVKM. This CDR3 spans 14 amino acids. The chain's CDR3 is CASRPGQRNTEAFF. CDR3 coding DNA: TGTGCCAGCAGACCCGGACAGAGGAACACTGAAGCTTTCTTT.

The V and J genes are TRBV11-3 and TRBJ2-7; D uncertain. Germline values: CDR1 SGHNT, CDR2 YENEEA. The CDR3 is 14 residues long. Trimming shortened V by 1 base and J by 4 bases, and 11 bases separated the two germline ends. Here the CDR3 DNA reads TGTGCCAGCAGCTTAGGAGGTGGGGAATACGAGCAGTACTTC. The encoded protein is CASSLGGGEYEQYF.

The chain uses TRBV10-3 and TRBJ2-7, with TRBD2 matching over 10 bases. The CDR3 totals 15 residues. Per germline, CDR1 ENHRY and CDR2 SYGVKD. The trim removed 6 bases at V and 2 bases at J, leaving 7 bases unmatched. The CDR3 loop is CAIRPPSGGAYEQYF. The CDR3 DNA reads TGTGCCATCAGACCTCCTAGCGGGGGAGCCTACGAGCAGTACTTC.

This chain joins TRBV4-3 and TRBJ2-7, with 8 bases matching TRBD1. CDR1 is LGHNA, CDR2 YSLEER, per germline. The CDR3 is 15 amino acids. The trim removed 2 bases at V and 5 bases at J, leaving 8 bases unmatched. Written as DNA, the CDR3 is TGCGCCAGCAGCCAAAGTACAGGGGGTCCCAACGAGCAGTACTTC. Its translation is CASSQSTGGPNEQYF.

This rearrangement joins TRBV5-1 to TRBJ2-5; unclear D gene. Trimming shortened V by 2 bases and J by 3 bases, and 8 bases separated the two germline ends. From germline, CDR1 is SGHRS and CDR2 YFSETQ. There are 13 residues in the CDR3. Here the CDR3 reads CASSFPAKETQYF. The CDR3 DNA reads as TGCGCCAGCAGCTTTCCGGCGAAAGAGACCCAGTACTTC.

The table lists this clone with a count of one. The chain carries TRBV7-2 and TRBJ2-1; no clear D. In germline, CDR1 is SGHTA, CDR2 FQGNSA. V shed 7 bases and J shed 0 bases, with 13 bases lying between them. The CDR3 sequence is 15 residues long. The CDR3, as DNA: TGTGCCAGCACCATTGGCCTTACCTCCTACAATGAGCAGTTCTTC. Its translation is CASTIGLTSYNEQFF.